The 4 T cell receptor beta chains below were found in one sample sequenced in a study of OX40 agonist ivuxolimab in advanced cancers. The protocol used for the library was the immunoSEQ multiplex PCR assay. TCRdb re-hosts the immuneACCESS table, in-frame sequences only. Its copies lack some clones; in the studies checked, an unresolved V gene accounts for under half of them, and the cause for the rest is not known. For this sample the table gives 20,000 to 25,000 clones, of which roughly three quarters were detected only once. The ten largest clones add up to about 21% of the sample. This material consisted of CD4+ or CD8+ T cells sorted from blood, taken in a trial of the OX40 agonist ivuxolimab. The receptor source for this set is an adult with an advanced solid tumor such as melanoma, head and neck, liver or kidney cancer.

The V call is TRBV6-5, the J call TRBJ1-3; D is unresolved. Trimming removed 0 bases at V and 4 bases at J, with 7 bases between. The CDR3 contains 14 residues. Per the germline V gene, CDR1 is MNHEY and CDR2 is SVGAGI. Here the CDR3 reads CASSYSNSGNTIYF. The CDR3 DNA sequence: TGTGCCAGCAGTTACTCGAACAGCGGAAACACCATATATTTT.

This rearrangement joins TRBV10-3 to TRBJ1-1; no clear D gene. Germline values: CDR1 ENHRY, CDR2 SYGVKD. V was cut by 0 bases and J by 4 bases, with 12 bases left in between. The CDR3 runs to 15 residues. The CDR3 coding sequence is TGTGCCATCAGTGAGTCGGAGGGAAGGTTCACTGAAGCTTTCTTT. Protein product: CAISESEGRFTEAFF.

V is TRBV28 and J is TRBJ1-4; possible D gene TRBD1, 6 bases. CDR1 MDHEN and CDR2 SYDVKM come from the germline V gene. The CDR3 extends over 16 amino acids. V was pared by 2 bases and J by 0 bases, with 10 bases between. The CDR3 DNA follows: TGTGCCAGCAGTTTAAGGGGGGCGGCAACTAATGAAAAACTGTTTTTT. Translation: CASSLRGAATNEKLFF.

V gene TRBV19 combines with J gene TRBJ1-5; 7 bases line up with TRBD1. CDR1 and CDR2 from the germline V gene are LNHDA and SQIVND (reference sequence). The CDR3 runs 16 residues. Losses at the gene ends were 3 bases for V and 2 bases for J; bases not matched to a gene: 7. The CDR3 loop is CASSMKQGSRNQPQHF. CDR3 coding DNA: TGTGCCAGTAGTATGAAACAGGGGTCCCGCAATCAGCCCCAGCATTTT.